These T cell receptor beta chains were read from a single sample in a study of blood T cell repertoires in COVID-19. Repertoires were generated with immunoSEQ multiplex PCR, while TCRdb's copy carries only in-frame clones and drops some. This repertoire shows 72,000 or so clones, around 85% found once; its top ten account for around 40%. Sequenced material: peripheral blood. These TCRs come from a woman older than 75 with active or convalescent COVID-19. CDR3s include the opening cysteine and the closing phenylalanine or tryptophan. A D gene is named only where the DNA matches it firmly. Clone size is not always given. Where it is, it says once, few, many or a class for expanded clones.

size,D,V,J,DNA,CDR3
.,.,TRBV18,TRBJ2-2,TGTGCCAGCTCACCATTTGCGGCCACGCTTACCGGGGAGCTGTTTTTT,CASSPFAATLTGELFF
.,.,TRBV9,TRBJ1-1,TGTGCCAGCAGCGTAGGTGGACGGGGGGACACTGAAGCTTTCTTT,CASSVGGRGDTEAFF
.,TRBD2,TRBV4-3,TRBJ2-7,TGCGCCAGCAGCCAAGCGACTAGCGGGGTTTACGAGCAGTACTTC,CASSQATSGVYEQYF
once,.,TRBV3-1/TRBV3-2,TRBJ2-2,TGTGCCAGCAGCCAAGAGGGGTGTACGCGGGGGCCATCGAACACCGGGGAGCTGTTTTTT,CASSQEGCTRGPSNTGELFF
.,.,TRBV4-3,TRBJ2-1,TGCGCCAGCAGCCAAAGGGACAATAACAATGAGCAGTTCTTC,CASSQRDNNNEQFF
.,.,TRBV6-5,TRBJ1-5,TGTGCCAGCAGTTACTCAGGGGCGCAGCCCCAGCATTTT,CASSYSGAQPQHF
.,.,TRBV2,TRBJ1-5,TGTGCCAGCGGAGTTAATCAGCCCCAGCATTTT,CASGVNQPQHF
.,.,TRBV6-5,TRBJ1-1,TGTGCCAGTTCTAGGGGGACTGAAGCTTTCTTT,CASSRGTEAFF
.,.,TRBV5-1,TRBJ1-1,TGCGCCAGCCACCCGGCTAGAAGAGAGAACACTGAAGCTTTCTTT,CASHPARRENTEAFF
.,.,TRBV2,TRBJ1-2,TGTGCCAGCAGTGAGTGGACAGTCTATGGCTACACCTTC,CASSEWTVYGYTF
.,TRBD2,TRBV9,TRBJ2-7,TGTGCCAGCAGCGTAGGCGGGGGGGCTAACAATGGATTCTACGAGCAGTACTTC,CASSVGGGANNGFYEQYF
once,.,TRBV6-4,TRBJ1-2,TGTGCCAGCAGTGAATTACAGGGAATTGGTGGCTACACCTTC,CASSELQGIGGYTF
.,TRBD1,TRBV7-2,TRBJ2-7,TGTGCCAGCAGCTTAAGGCCAGGGGGCCAGGGGGTTCCTTACGAGCAGTACTTC,CASSLRPGGQGVPYEQYF
.,TRBD1,TRBV5-1,TRBJ2-7,TGCGCCAGCAGCTTAAAGACAGGGTTTCCCTACGAGCAGTACTTC,CASSLKTGFPYEQYF
.,.,TRBV28,TRBJ2-7,TGTGCCAGCAGTTTATTCGCAGGGTGGAGCTACGAGCAGTACTTC,CASSLFAGWSYEQYF
.,TRBD1,TRBV28,TRBJ1-1,TGTGCCAGCATTCCGGACAGGGGAGAGACTGAAGCTTTCTTT,CASIPDRGETEAFF
.,TRBD2,TRBV5-1,TRBJ2-1,TGCGCCAGCAGTCTGCGCACTCTAGCGGTCGAATACAATGAGCAGTTCTTC,CASSLRTLAVEYNEQFF
.,.,TRBV27,TRBJ2-3,TGTGCCAGCAGTTCTCGCGGACAGATCTTTTCGGGGGATACGCAGTATTTT,CASSSRGQIFSGDTQYF
once,.,TRBV30,TRBJ2-5,TGTGCCTGGACGCCGGAGGTGGGAGAGACCCAGTACTTC,CAWTPEVGETQYF
.,.,TRBV7-9,TRBJ2-7,TGTGCCAGCAGCTTAAGGTCGACAGTAGAAAGCTACGAGCAGTACTTC,CASSLRSTVESYEQYF
once,.,TRBV7-9,TRBJ1-2,TGTGCCAGCAGCTTAGGGGGTGAAGGGGTTGGCTACACCTTC,CASSLGGEGVGYTF
.,.,TRBV7-2,TRBJ1-4,TGTGCCAGCAGCCCGCAGGTGAATAATGAAAAACTGTTTTTT,CASSPQVNNEKLFF
.,TRBD2,TRBV6-2/TRBV6-3,TRBJ2-1,TGTGCCAGCAGTTGGGATCGGGGGGGGAGCTCCTACAATGAGCAGTTCTTC,CASSWDRGGSSYNEQFF
once,TRBD2,TRBV7-2,TRBJ2-5,TGTGCCAGCAGCCCATACTCGACTAGCGGGGAGACCCAGTACTTC,CASSPYSTSGETQYF
.,.,TRBV5-1,TRBJ2-5,TGCGCCAGCACCGCTATGGTTCAAGAGACCCAGTACTTC,CASTAMVQETQYF